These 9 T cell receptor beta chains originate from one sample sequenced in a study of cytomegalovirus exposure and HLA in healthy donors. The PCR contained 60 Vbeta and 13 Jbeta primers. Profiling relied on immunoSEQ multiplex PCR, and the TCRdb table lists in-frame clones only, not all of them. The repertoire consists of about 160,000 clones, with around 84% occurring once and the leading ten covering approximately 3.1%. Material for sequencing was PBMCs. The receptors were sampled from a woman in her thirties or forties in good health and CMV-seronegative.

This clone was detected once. The CDR3 reads CAISEHSGTGGYEQYF. In DNA form, the CDR3 reads TGTGCCATCAGTGAGCACTCCGGGACAGGGGGCTACGAGCAGTACTTC. This chain connects TRBV10-3 to TRBJ2-7, with 11 bases matching TRBD1. The CDR3 sequence is 16 residues long. After removal of 2 bases from V and 3 bases from J, the junction contained 6 bases not matched to a gene. Germline assignment: CDR1 ENHRY and CDR2 SYGVKD.

CDR3 nucleotides: TGTGCCAGCACCCCGGGTGGTACGGACAGATCATATTACGAGCAGTACTTC. Encoded protein: CASTPGGTDRSYYEQYF. The V and J genes are TRBV28 and TRBJ2-7, with a weak D call TRBD1 (6 bases). Trimming removed 7 bases from V and 4 bases from J, with 26 bases in between. CDR1 and CDR2 from the germline V gene are MDHEN and SYDVKM. The CDR3 consists of 17 residues.

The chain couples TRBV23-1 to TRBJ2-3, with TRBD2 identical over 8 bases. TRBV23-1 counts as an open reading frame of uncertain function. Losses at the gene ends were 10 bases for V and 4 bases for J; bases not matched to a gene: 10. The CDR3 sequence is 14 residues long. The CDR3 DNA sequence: TGCGCCACTAGCGAACGGGGGGGCGCAGATACGCAGTATTTT. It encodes CATSERGGADTQYF.

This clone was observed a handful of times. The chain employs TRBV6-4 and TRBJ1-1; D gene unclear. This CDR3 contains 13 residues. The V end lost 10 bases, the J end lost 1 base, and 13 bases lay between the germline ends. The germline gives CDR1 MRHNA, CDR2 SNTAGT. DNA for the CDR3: TGTGCCACCGCCCTCGGGGAGAACACTGAAGCTTTCTTT. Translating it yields CATALGENTEAFF.

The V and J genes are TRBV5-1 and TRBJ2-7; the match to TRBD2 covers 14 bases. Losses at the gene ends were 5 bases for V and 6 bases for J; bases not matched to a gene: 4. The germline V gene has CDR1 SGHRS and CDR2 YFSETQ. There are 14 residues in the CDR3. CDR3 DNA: TGCGCCAGCAGACGACTAGCGGGGGGGCGCGAGCAGTACTTC. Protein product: CASRRLAGGREQYF. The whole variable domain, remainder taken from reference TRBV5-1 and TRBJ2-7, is KAGVTQTPRYLIKTRGQQVTLSCSPISGHRSVSWYQQTPGQGLQFLFEYFSETQRNKGNFPGRFSGRQFSNSRSEMNVSTLELGDSALYLCASRRLAGGREQYFGPGTRLTVT.

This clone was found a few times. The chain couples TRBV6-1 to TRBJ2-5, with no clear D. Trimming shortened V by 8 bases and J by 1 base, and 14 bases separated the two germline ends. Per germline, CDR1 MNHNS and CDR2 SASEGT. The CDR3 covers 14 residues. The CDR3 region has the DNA TGTGCCAGCCTAGGTTGGTCACTCCAAGAGACCCAGTACTTC. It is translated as CASLGWSLQETQYF.

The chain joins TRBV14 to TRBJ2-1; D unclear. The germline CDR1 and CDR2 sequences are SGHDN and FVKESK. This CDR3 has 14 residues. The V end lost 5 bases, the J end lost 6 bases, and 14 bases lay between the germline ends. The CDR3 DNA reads TGTGCCAGCAGCGCCCTCCGGAGCGTCAATGAGCAGTTCTTC. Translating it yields CASSALRSVNEQFF.

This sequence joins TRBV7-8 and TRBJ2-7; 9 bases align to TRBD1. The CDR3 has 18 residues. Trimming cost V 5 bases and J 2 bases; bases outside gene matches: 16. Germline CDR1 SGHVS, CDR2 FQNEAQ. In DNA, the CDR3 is TGTGCCAGCAGCCTCGGGACAGGGCCGACCGGAAGAACCTACGAGCAGTACTTC. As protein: CASSLGTGPTGRTYEQYF.

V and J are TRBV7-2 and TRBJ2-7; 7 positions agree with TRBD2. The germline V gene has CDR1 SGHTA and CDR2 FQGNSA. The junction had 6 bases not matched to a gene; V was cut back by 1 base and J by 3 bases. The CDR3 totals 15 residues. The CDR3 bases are TGTGCCAGCAGCTTAGGGACGGGGGGTGGCTACGAGCAGTACTTC. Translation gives CASSLGTGGGYEQYF.